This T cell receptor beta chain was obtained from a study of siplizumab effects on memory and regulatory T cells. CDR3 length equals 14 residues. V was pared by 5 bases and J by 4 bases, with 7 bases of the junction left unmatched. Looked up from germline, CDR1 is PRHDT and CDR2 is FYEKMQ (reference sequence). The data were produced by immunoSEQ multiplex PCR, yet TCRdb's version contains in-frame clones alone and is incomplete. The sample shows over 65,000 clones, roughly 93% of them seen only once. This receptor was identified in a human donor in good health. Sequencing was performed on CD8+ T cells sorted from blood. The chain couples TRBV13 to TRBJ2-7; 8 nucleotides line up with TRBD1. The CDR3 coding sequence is TGTGCCAGCAGCACCCGGGACAGGCCGTACGAGCAGTACTTC. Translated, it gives CASSTRDRPYEQYF.